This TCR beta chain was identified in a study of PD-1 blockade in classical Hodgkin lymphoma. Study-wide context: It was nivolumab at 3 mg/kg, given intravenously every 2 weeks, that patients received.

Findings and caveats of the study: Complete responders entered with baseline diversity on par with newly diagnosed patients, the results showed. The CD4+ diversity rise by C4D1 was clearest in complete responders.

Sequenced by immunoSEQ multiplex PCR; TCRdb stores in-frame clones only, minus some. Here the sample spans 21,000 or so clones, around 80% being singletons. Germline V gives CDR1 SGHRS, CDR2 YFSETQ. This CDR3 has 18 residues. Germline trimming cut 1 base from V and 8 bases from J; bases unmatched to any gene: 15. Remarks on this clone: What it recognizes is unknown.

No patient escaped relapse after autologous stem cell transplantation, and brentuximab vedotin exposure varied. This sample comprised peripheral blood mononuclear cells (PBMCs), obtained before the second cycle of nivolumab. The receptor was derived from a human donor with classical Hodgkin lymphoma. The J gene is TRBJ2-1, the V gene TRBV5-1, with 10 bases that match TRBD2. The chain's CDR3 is CASSLRTSGVSAPDEQFF. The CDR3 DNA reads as TGCGCCAGCAGCTTGAGGACTAGCGGAGTCTCTGCCCCAGATGAGCAGTTCTTC.